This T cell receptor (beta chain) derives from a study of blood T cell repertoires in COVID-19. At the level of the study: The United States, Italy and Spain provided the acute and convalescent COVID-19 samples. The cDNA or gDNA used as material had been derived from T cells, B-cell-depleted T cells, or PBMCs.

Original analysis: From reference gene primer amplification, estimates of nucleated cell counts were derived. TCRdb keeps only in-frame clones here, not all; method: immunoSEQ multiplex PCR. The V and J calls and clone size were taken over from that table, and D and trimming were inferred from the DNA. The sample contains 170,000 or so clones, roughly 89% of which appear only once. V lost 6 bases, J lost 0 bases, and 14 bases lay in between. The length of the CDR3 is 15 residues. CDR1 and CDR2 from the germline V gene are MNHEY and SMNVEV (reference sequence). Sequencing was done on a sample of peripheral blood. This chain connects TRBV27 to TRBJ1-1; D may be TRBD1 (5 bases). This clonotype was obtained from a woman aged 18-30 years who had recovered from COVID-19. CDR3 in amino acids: CASSPETVLNTEAFF. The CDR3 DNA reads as TGTGCCAGCAGCCCAGAGACAGTGCTGAACACTGAAGCTTTCTTT.